Below are 19 T cell receptor beta chains sequenced from a single sample in a study of vaccination and CD4 T cells after COVID-19. CD4+ T cells that had been cultured provided DNA sequenced with the Oncomine TCR Beta short-read assay. TCRdb independently ran MiXCR on the PCR reads; one entry per CDR3 protein. The table includes approximately 5,000 distinct CDR3 sequences, 45% to 70% detected once. These receptors' targets are unknown. Treatment of the sample: roughly ten-day PBMC culture with coronavirus spike peptide pools or control peptides (ViraFEST assay). Sequenced material: CD4+ T cells from blood, cultured in vitro. The receptor source for this set is a human donor who had recovered from COVID-19.

This clonotype is a singleton in its sample. V is TRBV7-2 and J is TRBJ1-2; no clear D gene. This CDR3 spans 15 amino acids. Germline loops: CDR1 SGHTA, CDR2 FQGNSA. The V gene lost 5 bases and the J gene lost 7 bases, with 20 bases spanning the gap. The DNA for the CDR3 is TGTGCCAGCAGCCCTGTTGGTGGCAGTTTGAGTGGCTACACCTTC. Its translation is CASSPVGGSLSGYTF.

This chain uses TRBV15 with TRBJ2-3, with D unclear. The CDR3 has 14 amino acids. Germline assignment: CDR1 LNHNV and CDR2 YYDKDF (reference sequence). V lost 3 bases, J lost 0 bases, and 7 bases lay in between. The CDR3 bases are TGTGCCACCAGCAGCTTGGGTAGCACAGATACGCAGTATTTT. This codes for CATSSLGSTDTQYF.

The chain links TRBV6-5 to TRBJ1-2, with D unresolved. V shed 0 bases and J shed 0 bases, with 14 bases lying between them. This CDR3 has 17 amino acids. The germline V gene encodes CDR1 MNHEY and CDR2 SVGAGI. CDR3 residues: CASSYSSPASTNYGYTF. The CDR3, as DNA: TGTGCCAGCAGTTACTCGAGTCCAGCGTCGACTAACTATGGCTACACCTTC.

The V and J genes are TRBV28 and TRBJ1-1; D not certain. The V end was cut by 3 bases, the J end by 8 bases, with 7 bases between. The germline gives CDR1 MDHEN, CDR2 SYDVKM. The CDR3 covers 11 residues. This CDR3 reads CASSLGREAFF. DNA for the CDR3: TGTGCCAGCAGTTTGGGCAGGGAAGCTTTCTTT.

This sequence joins TRBV20-1 and TRBJ2-5, with D tentatively TRBD2 (5 bases). Looked up from germline, CDR1 is DFQATT and CDR2 is SNEGSKA (reference sequence). V lost 4 bases and J 5 bases, leaving 5 bases between the germline ends. CDR3 length equals 10 residues. CDR3 in DNA: TGCAGTGCTACGGGGGAGACCCAGTACTTC. Translated: CSATGETQYF.

V gene TRBV10-3 combines with J gene TRBJ1-2; unclear D gene. Looked up from germline, CDR1 is ENHRY and CDR2 is SYGVKD. V lost 7 bases, J lost 5 bases, and 17 bases lay in between. The CDR3 runs to 14 residues. The CDR3 reads CAITRRWGWYGYTF. CDR3 in DNA: TGTGCCATCACCAGGCGGTGGGGTTGGTATGGCTACACCTTC.

This clonotype was counted only a few times. The chain couples TRBV20-1 to TRBJ1-6; 8 bases are a match to TRBD1. The length of the CDR3 is 13 residues. Germline V gene lookup returns CDR1 DFQATT and CDR2 SNEGSKA (reference sequence). With 5 bases clipped from V and 7 bases from J, the junction kept 4 bases outside the gene matches. The CDR3 loop reads CSARTGGNSPLHF. The CDR3 DNA reads as TGCAGTGCTCGCACAGGGGGGAATTCACCCCTCCACTTT.

The chain combines TRBV11-3 with TRBJ2-1; TRBD2 matches at 9 bases. CDR1 is SGHNT and CDR2 is YENEEA in the germline V gene. This CDR3 spans 15 amino acids. Trimming took 0 bases from V and 10 from J; bases not matched to a gene: 7. CDR3: CASSLDSGGSPEQFF. CDR3 DNA: TGTGCCAGCAGCTTAGATAGCGGGGGATCCCCGGAGCAGTTCTTC.

This rearrangement joins TRBV5-3 to TRBJ2-5, with 12 bases aligning to TRBD2. TRBV5-3 is sorted into the ORF group, with uncertain function. After removal of 4 bases from V and 5 bases from J, the junction contained 3 bases not matched to a gene. CDR3 length: 14 residues. CDR3 DNA: TGTGCCAGAAGCCCCGGGACTAGCGGGGAGACCCAGTACTTC. Translated, it gives CARSPGTSGETQYF.

This clonotype was found a few times. The gene calls are TRBV10-3 and TRBJ2-5; 11 bases are shared with TRBD2. CDR3 length: 16 amino acids. J gave up 4 bases and V 6 bases, and 10 bases lay outside the gene matches. Germline-derived CDR1 and CDR2 are ENHRY and SYGVKD. CDR3 in DNA: TGTGCCATCAGCCCGACTAGCGGGGCTGGGGGAGAGACCCAGTACTTC. Translated: CAISPTSGAGGETQYF.

V and J are TRBV28 and TRBJ1-2, with D maybe TRBD1 (5 bases). With 6 bases removed from V and 4 bases from J, the gap between germline ends came to 12 bases. Germline V gene lookup returns CDR1 MDHEN and CDR2 SYDVKM. The CDR3 runs to 13 residues. Here the CDR3 reads CASRQTVSYGYTF. The CDR3, as DNA: TGTGCCAGCAGGCAGACAGTGAGCTATGGCTACACCTTC.

The J gene is TRBJ1-1, the V gene TRBV20-1; D is unclear. The germline V and J ends were trimmed by 3 bases and 1 base, with 6 bases remaining between them. The germline CDR1 and CDR2 sequences are DFQATT and SNEGSKA (reference sequence). The CDR3 totals 12 residues. CDR3 amino acids: CSARVGNTEAFF. CDR3 DNA: TGCAGTGCTAGGGTTGGGAACACTGAAGCTTTCTTT.

The V gene is TRBV11-3, the J gene TRBJ2-7, with D perhaps TRBD1 (5 bases). The CDR3 is 13 residues long. The germline CDR1 and CDR2 sequences are SGHNT and YENEEA. V lost 3 bases and J lost 7, with 13 bases in between. The CDR3 is CASSFDSALEQYF. The CDR3 region has the DNA TGTGCCAGCAGCTTCGACAGCGCCTTGGAGCAGTACTTC.

The chain joins TRBV24-1 to TRBJ2-5; D is ambiguous. There are 13 residues in the CDR3. Trimming cost V 5 bases and J 5 bases, with 11 bases left between them. Looked up from germline, CDR1 is KGHDR and CDR2 is SFDVKD. CDR3 residues: CATSAGPRETQYF. CDR3 sequence (DNA): TGTGCCACCAGTGCGGGCCCGCGGGAGACCCAGTACTTC.

The chain couples TRBV20-1 to TRBJ2-1; 11 bases align to TRBD2. Per the germline V gene, CDR1 is DFQATT and CDR2 is SNEGSKA (reference sequence). The CDR3 covers 15 residues. Trimming at V came to 5 bases and at J to 5 bases, leaving 8 bases not matched to a gene. CDR3 DNA sequence: TGCAGTGCTTTAGCGGGGGGGGTACGGAACAATGAGCAGTTCTTC. The encoded protein is CSALAGGVRNNEQFF.

The chain's CDR3 is CASSLTASYEQYF. The CDR3 nucleotides read TGTGCCAGCAGCCTTACGGCCTCCTACGAGCAGTACTTC. The genes are TRBV7-2 and TRBJ2-7; D uncertain. The CDR3 runs 13 residues. The germline V gene has CDR1 SGHTA and CDR2 FQGNSA. Trimming cost V 5 bases and J 0 bases, with 8 bases left between them.

This chain connects TRBV7-2 to TRBJ2-1; unclear D gene. Germline CDR1 SGHTA, CDR2 FQGNSA. V shed 2 bases and J shed 4 bases, with 9 bases lying between them. The length of the CDR3 is 14 residues. CDR3 in amino acids: CASSLSLGYNEQFF. The CDR3 nucleotides are TGTGCCAGCAGCTTATCTCTGGGGTACAATGAGCAGTTCTTC.

This chain uses TRBV15 with TRBJ1-6; no firm D call. V shed 0 bases and J shed 7 bases, with 10 bases lying between them. The germline V gene encodes CDR1 LNHNV and CDR2 YYDKDF (reference sequence). The CDR3 is 15 residues long. CDR3 amino acids: CATSRDRTGNSPLHF. As DNA, the CDR3 is TGTGCCACCAGCAGAGATCGGACGGGGAATTCACCCCTCCACTTT.

This clonotype was recorded a few times. This chain links TRBV20-1 with TRBJ1-5; tentatively, D is TRBD1 (5 bases). This CDR3 is built from 13 residues. Germline V gene sequence: CDR1 DFQATT, CDR2 SNEGSKA (reference sequence). Trimming stripped 4 bases from V and 4 bases from J, with 11 bases between. As DNA, the CDR3 is TGCAGTGCTATGCAGGGTGATAATCAGCCCCAGCATTTT. It specifies CSAMQGDNQPQHF.